This T cell receptor beta chain was sequenced in a study of shared clonotypes between healthy human individuals. Sequencing used immunoSEQ multiplex PCR; TCRdb keeps in-frame clones, though not all of them. The data show some 530,000 clones, around four fifths seen once. Germline V CDR1 and CDR2: SGHVS, FQNEAQ. This CDR3 has 14 amino acids. V lost 6 bases to trimming and J lost 7 bases; unmatched junction nucleotides: 5. This clone has only a few counts. The sample consisted of PBMCs. This chain uses TRBV7-8 with TRBJ2-7; 14 nucleotides line up with TRBD2. The TCR comes from a woman aged 35 to 49 in good health. Some clones in this sample may be carry-over from other donors' samples. The CDR3 loop is CASSLGLAGEEQYF. The CDR3 nucleotides are TGTGCCAGCAGTTTGGGACTAGCGGGAGAAGAGCAGTACTTC.